The TCR beta chain under discussion was sequenced for a study of regulatory T cells. This CDR3 contains 19 residues. The trim removed 6 bases at V and 2 bases at J, leaving 20 bases unmatched. In germline, CDR1 is MDHEN, CDR2 SYDVKM. The primer mix had 52 TRBV and 13 TRBJ primers. Data came from immunoSEQ multiplex PCR; TCRdb stores just in-frame clones and leaves some out. The repertoire has some 30,000 clones, roughly 93% of them found once; the top ten carry around 0.94%. Overall study results and limits: In CD3G-deficient patients, conventional CD4+ T cells were enriched for hydrophobic CDR3 residues at positions 6 and 7.

There are a few counts of this clone. Its antigen is unknown. The chain joins TRBV28 to TRBJ1-2; 8 bases agree with TRBD1. The sequenced sample consisted of conventional CD4+ T cells sorted from blood. This clonotype originated in a child aged 2-15 years with CD3G deficiency. The CDR3 bases are TGTGCCAGCAGCTCAACATCGGGAACTACAGGGGGGAAAAACTATGGCTACACCTTC. Residues: CASSSTSGTTGGKNYGYTF.